This T cell receptor (beta chain) stems from a study of cytomegalovirus exposure and HLA in healthy donors. Study results and limitations: Some public TCRs appeared in many individuals, while most sequences were rare. Within an earlier analysis, most TCR beta V segments proved productive either about 87% or about 30% of the time.

It was with 60 Vbeta and 13 Jbeta primers that the PCR ran. Sequencing was performed with immunoSEQ multiplex PCR; in TCRdb, only in-frame clones are kept and a portion is missing. This table holds over 100,000 clones, approximately 82% found once. This clone turned up a few times. Its antigen is as yet unknown. The sample holds other DNA sequences that translate to the same CDR3. There are 14 residues in the CDR3. CDR1 and CDR2 from the germline V gene are SGHRS and YFSETQ. The germline V and J ends were trimmed by 1 base and 5 bases, with 12 bases remaining between them. This chain joins TRBV5-1 and TRBJ2-5; tentative D call: TRBD2 (6 bases). This TCR was sampled from a female donor in good health and CMV-seronegative. Material for sequencing was PBMCs. This CDR3 reads CASSLSSGRETQYF. CDR3 nucleotide sequence: TGCGCCAGCAGCTTGTCTTCAGGGAGGGAGACCCAGTACTTC.